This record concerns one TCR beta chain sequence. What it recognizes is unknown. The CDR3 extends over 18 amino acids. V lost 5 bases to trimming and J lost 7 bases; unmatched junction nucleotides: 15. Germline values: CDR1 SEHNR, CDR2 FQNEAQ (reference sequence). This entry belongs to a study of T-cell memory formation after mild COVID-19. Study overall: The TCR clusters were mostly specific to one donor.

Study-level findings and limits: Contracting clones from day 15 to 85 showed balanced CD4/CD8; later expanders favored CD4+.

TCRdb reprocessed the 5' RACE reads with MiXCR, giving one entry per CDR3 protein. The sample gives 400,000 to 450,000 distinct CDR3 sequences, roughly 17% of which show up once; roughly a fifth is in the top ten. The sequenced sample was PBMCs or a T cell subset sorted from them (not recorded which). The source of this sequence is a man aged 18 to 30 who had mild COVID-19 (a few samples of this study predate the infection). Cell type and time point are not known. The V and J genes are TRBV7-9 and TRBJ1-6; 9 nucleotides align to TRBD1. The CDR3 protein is CASSATSGQGSLNSPLHF. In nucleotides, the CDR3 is TGTGCCAGCAGCGCAACATCGGGACAGGGATCTCTCAATTCACCCCTCCACTTT.